This is a list of T cell receptor beta chains from one sample in a study of blood T cells in healthy people across ages. TCRdb reprocessed the 5' RACE reads via MiXCR and lists one record per CDR3 protein. Of 1.5 million to 2 million distinct CDR3 sequences listed, 40% to 55% are singletons. The sequencing input was blood. The receptor set was obtained from a woman in her forties in good health. The CDR3 runs from the conserved cysteine through the conserved F or W. Each record gives: V gene, clone size, J gene, D gene, CDR3 protein, CDR3 DNA. D genes are given only for firm matches. Only some rows state a clone size, as once, few, many or a class for expanded clones.

>TRBV28|.|TRBJ2-7|.
CASKLRPGPYEQYF
TGTGCCAGCAAGCTTCGCCCAGGGCCCTACGAGCAGTACTTC
>TRBV5-1|few|TRBJ2-7|.
CASSLQQGSYEQYF
TGCGCCAGCAGCTTGCAGCAGGGCTCCTACGAGCAGTACTTC
>TRBV12-3/TRBV12-4|.|TRBJ1-2|TRBD1
CASSPTGAHYGYTF
TGTGCCAGCAGTCCGACAGGGGCACACTATGGCTACACCTTC
>TRBV4-1|.|TRBJ2-2|.
CASSQFLSVASYTGELFF
TGCGCCAGCAGCCAATTCTTATCCGTAGCAAGCTACACCGGGGAGCTGTTTTTT
>TRBV24-1|few|TRBJ2-6|.
CATSDPNWGSGANVLTF
TGTGCCACCAGTGACCCAAACTGGGGGTCTGGGGCCAACGTCCTGACTTTC
>TRBV20-1|.|TRBJ1-4|.
CSAPRELGEKLFF
TGCAGTGCCCCCCGGGAGCTAGGTGAAAAACTGTTTTTT
>TRBV7-8|.|TRBJ2-5|.
CASSSSPNRETQYF
TGTGCCAGCAGCTCGTCTCCCAACCGGGAGACCCAGTACTTC
>TRBV5-5|.|TRBJ2-4|TRBD2
CASSSGGGDRVNQYF
TGTGCCAGCAGCAGCGGGGGGGGAGACAGGGTAAATCAGTACTTC
>TRBV20-1|many|TRBJ2-7|TRBD1
CSAQGAGLNEQYF
TGCAGTGCTCAGGGGGCAGGGTTAAACGAGCAGTACTTC
>TRBV4-3|.|TRBJ2-7|.
CASSQVCSGIIITYEQYF
TGCGCCAGCAGCCAAGTTTGTTCCGGGATTATCATTACCTACGAGCAGTACTTC
>TRBV27|few|TRBJ2-5|TRBD1
CASSSLDRGQETQYF
TGTGCCAGCAGTTCCCTGGACAGGGGGCAAGAGACCCAGTACTTC
>TRBV28|.|TRBJ2-7|TRBD1
CASSFLDREIGEQYF
TGTGCCAGCAGCTTCCTGGACAGGGAAATAGGCGAGCAGTACTTC
>TRBV24-1|.|TRBJ1-2|TRBD1
CATSDPQGVDYGYTF
TGTGCCACCAGTGATCCACAGGGGGTGGACTATGGCTACACCTTC
>TRBV6-1|.|TRBJ2-4|.
CASRNGLGHLAKNIQYF
TGTGCCAGCAGAAATGGGCTGGGACACCTAGCCAAAAACATTCAGTACTTC
>TRBV12-3/TRBV12-4|.|TRBJ2-1|.
CASSPQMVGAASEQFF
TGTGCCAGCAGTCCACAAATGGTGGGGGCAGCAAGCGAGCAGTTCTTC
>TRBV20-1|few|TRBJ2-3|TRBD2
CSAGPWTSKADTQYF
TGCAGTGCTGGCCCGTGGACTAGCAAAGCAGATACGCAGTATTTT
>TRBV28|.|TRBJ2-3|.
CASSFRSVGGPGTQYF
TGTGCCAGCAGTTTCAGGTCGGTGGGGGGGCCAGGAACGCAGTATTTT
>TRBV2|.|TRBJ2-1|.
CASNSLRIGTNNEQFF
TGTGCCAGCAATTCCCTTCGTATCGGAACCAACAATGAGCAGTTCTTC
>TRBV28|.|TRBJ1-5|.
CASSQTGIGNQPQHF
TGTGCCAGCAGTCAAACAGGGATAGGCAATCAGCCCCAGCATTTT
>TRBV6-5|.|TRBJ1-2|TRBD1
CASSDDRGGNGYTF
TGTGCCAGCAGTGACGACAGGGGAGGAAACGGCTACACCTTC
>TRBV29-1|.|TRBJ2-5|.
CSVVELAETQYF
TGCAGCGTTGTGGAGTTGGCGGAGACCCAGTACTTC
>TRBV2|.|TRBJ1-2|TRBD1
CASPLRDRGKNGYTF
TGTGCCAGCCCCCTACGGGACAGGGGGAAGAATGGCTACACCTTC
>TRBV6-5|.|TRBJ2-7|TRBD1
CASSYQTGEQYF
TGTGCCAGCAGCTATCAGACAGGGGAGCAGTACTTC
>TRBV27|few|TRBJ1-6|TRBD1
CASSSDRGLNSPLHF
TGTGCCAGCAGTTCGGACAGGGGACTTAATTCACCCCTCCACTTT
>TRBV29-1|few|TRBJ2-1|TRBD2
CSVEQLAGGFYNEQFF
TGCAGCGTTGAACAACTAGCGGGGGGGTTCTACAATGAGCAGTTCTTC
>TRBV29-1|few|TRBJ1-6|TRBD1
CSVKPGTGDNSPLHF
TGCAGCGTTAAACCCGGGACAGGAGATAATTCACCCCTCCACTTT
>TRBV5-1|.|TRBJ1-4|TRBD1
CASSSEGTANNEKLFF
TGCGCCAGCAGCTCTGAAGGGACAGCTAATAATGAAAAACTGTTTTTT
>TRBV11-3|many|TRBJ2-3|.
CASSLTGNTQYF
TGTGCCAGCAGCCTTACAGGGAATACGCAGTATTTT
>TRBV12-3/TRBV12-4|few|TRBJ1-6|TRBD1
CASSSLRDRGAPLHF
TGTGCCAGCAGTTCGCTTCGGGACAGGGGAGCACCCCTCCACTTT
>TRBV7-2|many|TRBJ2-7|TRBD2
CASSLQRGGYEQYF
TGTGCCAGCAGCTTACAGCGGGGGGGCTACGAGCAGTACTTC
>TRBV6-1|.|TRBJ2-7|.
CASRDPGPLNYEQYF
TGTGCCAGTAGGGACCCGGGACCTTTAAACTACGAGCAGTACTTC